This entry lists 30 T cell receptor beta chains sequenced from one sample in a study of blood T cells in healthy people across ages. With a J-beta primer mix and a sample-barcoded 5' primer, a second PCR ran about 7 to 12 cycles. TCRdb fed the 5' RACE reads into MiXCR, producing one record per CDR3 protein. The data contain more than 1,400,000 distinct CDR3 sequences, about 40% of them seen just once; the ten biggest clones take up roughly 7.7%. The specimen sequenced was blood. These receptors came from a woman younger than 35 in good health.

This clonotype has more than one count but fewer than ten. The DNA of the CDR3 is TGTGCCAGCAGCCAAGAGGTGGGCACAGATACGCAGTATTTT. Encoded protein: CASSQEVGTDTQYF. The chain carries TRBV3-1 and TRBJ2-3; D uncertain. Germline assignment: CDR1 LGHDT and CDR2 YNNKEL (reference sequence). This CDR3 is built from 14 residues. Between the trimmed V and J ends, which lost 0 bases and 1 base, there was a span of 5 bases.

This clonotype has only a few counts. The chain couples TRBV2 to TRBJ1-2, with D tentatively TRBD1 (6 bases). The germline CDR1 and CDR2 sequences are SNHLY and FYNNEI. Between the trimmed V and J ends, which lost 1 base and 4 bases, there was a span of 10 bases. The CDR3 contains 14 residues. This CDR3 is CASSEGETGYGYTF. The CDR3 DNA follows: TGTGCCAGCAGTGAAGGGGAGACAGGCTATGGCTACACCTTC.

Details on this clonotype: A junction boundary mismatches the germline segment, possibly from a read error. The chain links TRBV4-1 to TRBJ2-1, with D perhaps TRBD2 (6 bases). This CDR3 has 15 amino acids. The V gene's germline CDR1 is MGHRA and CDR2 YSYEKL. In DNA form, the CDR3 reads TGCGCCAGCGGCCATCTAGCGAGCTCCTACAATGAGCAGTTCTTC. It translates to CASGHLASSYNEQFF.

In this sample, this clonotype turned up a few times. V usage is TRBV6-1 and J usage is TRBJ2-7; D assignment may be TRBD1 or TRBD2 (5 bases each). V dropped 8 bases and J dropped 1 base, with 12 bases sitting between them. The CDR3 is 13 residues long. Germline V lookup: CDR1 MNHNS, CDR2 SASEGT. The CDR3 coding sequence is TGTGCCAGCCGGGACGGTACATCCTACGAGCAGTACTTC. Amino acids: CASRDGTSYEQYF.

Only a few counts were recorded for this clonotype. J is TRBJ2-7 and V is TRBV20-1; the D is unclear. Germline values: CDR1 DFQATT, CDR2 SNEGSKA (reference sequence). The CDR3 spans 13 residues. V was cut by 1 base and J by 0 bases, with 7 bases left in between. The CDR3 loop is CSARGWTSYEQYF. CDR3 DNA: TGCAGTGCTAGAGGGTGGACCTCCTACGAGCAGTACTTC.

This chain links TRBV20-1 with TRBJ2-3; TRBD2 agrees at 9 bases. The CDR3 spans 15 residues. J was trimmed by 4 bases and V by 3 bases; bases with no gene match: 8. Germline loops: CDR1 DFQATT, CDR2 SNEGSKA (reference sequence). The CDR3 bases are TGCAGTGCTAGTAGGTTAGCGGGAGAGGCAGATACGCAGTATTTT. Protein product: CSASRLAGEADTQYF.

In its sample, this clonotype was seen a few times. This clone may be a read error of a much larger clone one base away. The V gene is TRBV2, the J gene TRBJ2-5; no clear D gene. The CDR3 is made up of 16 amino acids. Germline V lookup: CDR1 SNHLY, CDR2 FYNNEI. V was shortened by 0 bases and J by 11 bases, with 22 bases between the two germline ends. CDR3 loop: CASSEAGNPPYNEQYF. For the CDR3, the DNA is TGTGCCAGCAGTGAAGCGGGAAATCCACCTTACAATGAGCAGTACTTC.

In this sample, this clonotype turned up a few times. The chain's CDR3 is CASRGQSAFDEQFF. The CDR3 DNA reads as TGTGCCAGCAGGGGACAAAGCGCTTTCGATGAGCAGTTCTTC. The rearrangement uses TRBV27 and TRBJ2-1; weak D call: TRBD1 (6 bases). This CDR3 region has 14 residues. V was shortened by 6 bases and J by 8 bases, with 17 bases between the two germline ends. Germline V gene data show CDR1 as MNHEY and CDR2 as SMNVEV (reference sequence).

This clonotype was recorded many times. The DNA of the CDR3 is TGCGCCAGCAGCCAAGATTCGTCGAACAGGGCTATTTCTGGGGCCAACGTCCTGACTTTC. This gives the protein CASSQDSSNRAISGANVLTF. The J gene is TRBJ2-6, the V gene TRBV4-1; tentative D call: TRBD1 (6 bases). This CDR3 is built from 20 residues. CDR1 MGHRA and CDR2 YSYEKL come from the germline V gene. V was cut by 0 bases and J by 1 base, with 19 bases left in between.

The chain recombines TRBV28 with TRBJ1-5; D might be TRBD1 (6 bases). The CDR3 is made up of 15 amino acids. Between the trimmed V and J ends, which lost 3 bases and 3 bases, there was a span of 12 bases. The V gene's germline CDR1 is MDHEN and CDR2 SYDVKM. The CDR3 sequence is CASSFPRGINQPQHF. The CDR3 DNA sequence: TGTGCCAGCAGTTTTCCCAGGGGTATCAATCAGCCCCAGCATTTT.

This clonotype has just a few counts. The chain employs TRBV11-2 and TRBJ2-1; 12 bases agree with TRBD1. The germline V gene has CDR1 SGHAT and CDR2 FQNNGV. CDR3 size: 17 residues. After removal of 1 base from V and 6 bases from J, the junction contained 7 bases not matched to a gene. CDR3 coding DNA: TGTGCCAGCAGCTTAGTCATTGGGACAGGGGGCTTCAATGAGCAGTTCTTC. Its protein is CASSLVIGTGGFNEQFF. The full variable domain, with the rest looked up from reference TRBV11-2 and TRBJ2-1, is EAGVAQSPRYKIIEKRQSVAFWCNPISGHATLYWYQQILGQGPKLLIQFQNNGVVDDSQLPKDRFSAERLKGVDSTLKIQPAKLEDSAVYLCASSLVIGTGGFNEQFFGPGTRLTVL.

The chain is built from TRBV18 and TRBJ2-6, with TRBD1 identical over 7 bases. From germline, CDR1 is KGHSH and CDR2 LQKENI. CDR3 size: 13 residues. Trimming took 3 bases from V and 9 from J; bases not matched to a gene: 2. CDR3 in amino acids: CASSPRTGNVLTF. The DNA of the CDR3 is TGTGCCAGCTCACCTCGGACAGGCAACGTCCTGACTTTC.

CDR3 amino acids: CSAPIGGGMTDTQYF. CDR3 nucleotides: TGCAGTGCTCCAATAGGCGGGGGGATGACAGATACGCAGTATTTT. The chain uses TRBV20-1 and TRBJ2-3; 8 nucleotides agree with TRBD2. The CDR3 length is 15 residues. J was trimmed by 3 bases and V by 5 bases; bases with no gene match: 10. Germline CDR1 is DFQATT and CDR2 is SNEGSKA (reference sequence).

This clonotype was seen a few times. The chain is built from TRBV9 and TRBJ2-5; D possibly corresponds to TRBD2 (7 bases). Looked up from germline, CDR1 is SGDLS and CDR2 is YYNGEE. This CDR3 is 14 amino acids long. The ends were cut back, 3 bases at V and 2 bases at J, with 11 bases in the middle. This CDR3 reads CASSARGGQETQYF. The DNA for the CDR3 is TGTGCCAGCAGCGCCAGGGGAGGGCAAGAGACCCAGTACTTC.

The V and J genes are TRBV10-3 and TRBJ2-5; D unresolved. The last part of the DNA fits TRBJ2-7 better; the J call may be wrong. Germline assignment: CDR1 ENHRY and CDR2 SYGVKD. This CDR3 region has 15 residues. CDR3 residues: CAIGVGREVGYEQYF. CDR3 nucleotide sequence: TGTGCCATCGGAGTAGGTCGTGAGGTGGGCTACGAGCAGTACTTC.

The CDR3 sequence is CASSLEPTGTTDTQYF. CDR3 DNA sequence: TGTGCCAGCAGCTTGGAACCGACAGGGACCACAGATACGCAGTATTTT. The chain has TRBV5-5 and TRBJ2-3; 7 bases are a match to TRBD1. Germline V lookup: CDR1 SGHKS, CDR2 YYEKEE (reference sequence). CDR3 length equals 16 residues. With V trimmed by 0 bases and J by 2 bases, 6 bases remained unmatched.

The chain couples TRBV27 to TRBJ2-7; D call uncertain. This CDR3 is built from 13 residues. Germline CDR1 reads MNHEY; CDR2 reads SMNVEV (reference sequence). Between the trimmed V and J ends, which lost 6 bases and 0 bases, there was a span of 9 bases. The CDR3: CASRTEDSYEQYF. The CDR3 coding sequence is TGTGCCAGCAGAACAGAGGACTCCTACGAGCAGTACTTC.

The chain is built from TRBV11-2 and TRBJ2-3; 12 positions match TRBD2. Trimming took 5 bases from V and 2 from J; bases not matched to a gene: 5. The CDR3 is 16 residues long. The germline CDR1 and CDR2 sequences are SGHAT and FQNNGV. This CDR3 reads CASSGWTSGITDTQYF. CDR3 bases: TGTGCCAGCAGCGGATGGACTAGCGGGATCACAGATACGCAGTATTTT.

The J gene is TRBJ2-3, the V gene TRBV28; D unclear. Looked up from germline, CDR1 is MDHEN and CDR2 is SYDVKM. The V and J ends lost 1 base and 7 bases respectively, with 12 bases between them. This CDR3 is 14 amino acids long. The CDR3 nucleotides are TGTGCCAGCAGTTTATCCAACCCCGTGAATACGCAGTATTTT. Encoded protein: CASSLSNPVNTQYF.

The table lists this clonotype with a few counts. This chain uses TRBV7-9 with TRBJ2-1, with unresolved D. Germline V gives CDR1 SEHNR, CDR2 FQNEAQ (reference sequence). The CDR3 is 14 residues long. V was pared by 8 bases and J by 4 bases, with 15 bases between. The CDR3 region is CASLHDWGYNEQFF. Written as DNA, the CDR3 is TGTGCCAGCCTGCACGACTGGGGTTACAATGAGCAGTTCTTC.

The V and J genes are TRBV13 and TRBJ2-3; 7 bases fit TRBD2. The CDR3 is 15 residues long. The ends lost 5 bases at V and 2 bases at J; junction bases unmatched: 7. Germline V gives CDR1 PRHDT, CDR2 FYEKMQ (reference sequence). CDR3 in DNA: TGTGCCAGCAGCAAACCTGGGGGGGACACAGATACGCAGTATTTT. As protein: CASSKPGGDTDTQYF. Complete variable domain (other parts from reference TRBV13 and TRBJ2-3): AAGVIQSPRHLIKEKRETATLKCYPIPRHDTVYWYQQGPGQDPQFLISFYEKMQSDKGSIPDRFSAQQFSDYHSELNMSSLELGDSALYFCASSKPGGDTDTQYFGPGTRLTVL.

The V gene is TRBV20-1, the J gene TRBJ2-2; D tentatively reads TRBD1 or TRBD2 (5 bases each). CDR3 length: 13 residues. In germline, CDR1 is DFQATT, CDR2 SNEGSKA (reference sequence). V was shortened by 3 bases and J by 6 bases, with 11 bases between the two germline ends. The CDR3 coding sequence is TGCAGTGCTAGTGCAGGGACCGCCGGGGAGCTGTTTTTT. It yields the protein CSASAGTAGELFF.

The rearrangement uses TRBV20-1 and TRBJ2-3; D remains ambiguous. Per the germline V gene, CDR1 is DFQATT and CDR2 is SNEGSKA (reference sequence). This CDR3 is 15 amino acids long. V was clipped by 3 bases and J by 6 bases, with 19 bases between them. The CDR3 sequence is CSASLVTTPEDTQYF. DNA for the CDR3: TGCAGTGCTAGTCTCGTAACAACCCCAGAGGATACGCAGTATTTT.

The chain has TRBV27 and TRBJ2-1, with D unclear. There are 15 residues in the CDR3. Germline V CDR1 and CDR2: MNHEY, SMNVEV (reference sequence). V lost 5 bases and J lost 2, with 13 bases in between. CDR3 nucleotide sequence: TGTGCCAGCAGTGCGGACCATGGCACCTACAATGAGCAGTTCTTC. Translating gives CASSADHGTYNEQFF.

The gene calls are TRBV6-1 and TRBJ2-7; maybe TRBD1 (5 bases). CDR1 and CDR2 (germline): MNHNS, SASEGT. There are 13 residues in the CDR3. V lost 3 bases, J lost 4 bases, and 10 bases lay in between. The DNA of the CDR3 is TGTGCCAGCAGTGATCAAGGGGTATACGAGCAGTACTTC. This translates into CASSDQGVYEQYF.

The gene calls are TRBV20-1 and TRBJ1-2; 8 bases are a match to TRBD1. CDR1 DFQATT and CDR2 SNEGSKA come from the germline V gene (reference sequence). The CDR3 spans 15 residues. With V trimmed by 2 bases and J by 6 bases, 11 bases remained unmatched. The CDR3 coding sequence is TGCAGTGCTAGATTACAGGGGGATAGCAACCATGGCTACACCTTC. Amino acid sequence: CSARLQGDSNHGYTF.

The chain joins TRBV6-2 or TRBV6-3 to TRBJ2-4; 14 bases are shared with TRBD2. The germline V gene encodes CDR1 MNHEY and CDR2 SVGEGT. The J segment lost 0 bases and the V segment lost 2 bases, leaving 9 bases of the junction unmatched. This CDR3 is 20 amino acids long. CDR3 nucleotides: TGTGCCAGCAGTTACCCCGGACTAGCGGGAGGCCCTTTAGCCAAAAACATTCAGTACTTC. This translates into CASSYPGLAGGPLAKNIQYF.

This clonotype has more than one count but fewer than ten. The J gene is TRBJ2-6, the V gene TRBV12-3 or TRBV12-4, with D possibly called TRBD1 or TRBD2 (7 bases each). This CDR3 has 19 residues. V was cut by 5 bases and J by 0 bases, with 20 bases left in between. The CDR3 spells CASSPGGANPLSGANVLTF. The CDR3 DNA follows: TGTGCCAGCAGTCCAGGGGGGGCGAATCCTCTCTCTGGGGCCAACGTCCTGACTTTC.

This clonotype was detected a few times. The chain carries TRBV29-1 and TRBJ2-3, with 7 bases that match TRBD2. Germline V gene sequence: CDR1 SQVTM, CDR2 ANQGSEA. The V segment lost 6 bases and the J segment 0 bases; nucleotides outside the gene matches: 12. The CDR3 covers 16 residues. CDR3 sequence (DNA): TGCAGCGTGGCTGGAATCCCTAGCGGTAGCACAGATACGCAGTATTTT. Protein sequence: CSVAGIPSGSTDTQYF.

The J gene is TRBJ2-1, the V gene TRBV7-8; the match to TRBD2 covers 11 bases. The CDR3 covers 18 residues. The germline V gene has CDR1 SGHVS and CDR2 FQNEAQ. With 2 bases clipped from V and 1 base from J, the junction kept 7 bases outside the gene matches. The CDR3: CASSLRGTSGYSYNEQFF. The CDR3 DNA is TGTGCCAGCAGCTTAAGGGGGACTAGCGGATATTCCTACAATGAGCAGTTCTTC.